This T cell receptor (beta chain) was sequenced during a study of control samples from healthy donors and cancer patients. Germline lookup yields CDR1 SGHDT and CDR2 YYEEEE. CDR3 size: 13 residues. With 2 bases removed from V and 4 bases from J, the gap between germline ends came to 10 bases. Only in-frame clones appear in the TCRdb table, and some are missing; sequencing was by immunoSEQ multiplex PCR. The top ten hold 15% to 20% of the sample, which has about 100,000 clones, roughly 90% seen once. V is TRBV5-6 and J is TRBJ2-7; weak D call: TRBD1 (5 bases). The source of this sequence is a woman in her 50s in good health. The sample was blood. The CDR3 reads CASSFRVEYEQYF. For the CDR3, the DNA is TGTGCCAGCAGCTTCAGGGTCGAGTACGAGCAGTACTTC.